The clone carrying this T cell receptor (beta chain) has a single count. Per the study methods: From reference gene primer amplification, estimates of nucleated cell counts were derived. The method was immunoSEQ multiplex PCR; TCRdb's version includes in-frame clones alone and lacks a portion of them. For V, J and clone size, that table is used; D and trimming come from the DNA. The table lists approximately 190,000 clones, approximately 86% of them singletons, with about 26% in the top ten. The data are from a study of blood T cell repertoires in COVID-19. At the level of the study: Sample material is recorded as cDNA or gDNA derived from T cells, B-cell-depleted T cells, or PBMCs.

This CDR3 is 13 amino acids long. V lost 5 bases, J lost 8 bases, and 9 bases stayed unmatched. CDR1 and CDR2 from the germline V gene are GTSNPN and SVGIG (reference sequence). This receptor was obtained from a woman aged 40 to 50 in a cohort exposed to, infected with or recovered from COVID-19 (not recorded which). This chain links TRBV30 with TRBJ1-2; 9 nucleotides agree with TRBD1. The sequenced material came from PBMCs or T cells enriched from blood (not recorded which). The CDR3 DNA sequence: TGTGCCTGGGGGCCGGGACAGGGTGGAGGCTACACCTTC. This encodes CAWGPGQGGGYTF.